This section outlines one T cell receptor (beta chain) sequence together with its context. Its antigen is undetermined. The V gene's germline CDR1 is DFQATT and CDR2 SNEGSKA (reference sequence). This CDR3 spans 16 amino acids. V trimming: 3 bases; J trimming: 1 base; junction bases outside the gene matches: 9. Incorporated into the TCR beta cDNA libraries were unique molecular identifiers, which served to reduce PCR and sequencing biases. TCRdb analysed the PCR reads with MiXCR anew, one entry per CDR3 protein. Of fewer than 850,000 distinct CDR3 sequences in the sample, 40% to 55% were seen once. The data derive from a study of post-analysis software for immune sequencing data. On the study more broadly: Relapsing-remitting, secondary progressive and progressive-relapsing forms made up the multiple sclerosis disease courses. Regarding the study as a whole: About 5 TRBV segments, including TRBV5-6, TRBV5-1 and TRBV20-1, were more frequent in patients than controls. Analysis by F measure revealed that same-batch samples clustered strongly together.

The TCR sequence derives from a girl aged 5 to 17 with multiple sclerosis. This rearrangement joins TRBV20-1 to TRBJ1-1; the match to TRBD1 covers 9 bases. Sequenced material: blood. CDR3 residues: CSARGPLTGGNTEAFF. The CDR3, as DNA: TGCAGTGCTAGGGGGCCTCTGACAGGGGGGAACACTGAAGCTTTCTTT.